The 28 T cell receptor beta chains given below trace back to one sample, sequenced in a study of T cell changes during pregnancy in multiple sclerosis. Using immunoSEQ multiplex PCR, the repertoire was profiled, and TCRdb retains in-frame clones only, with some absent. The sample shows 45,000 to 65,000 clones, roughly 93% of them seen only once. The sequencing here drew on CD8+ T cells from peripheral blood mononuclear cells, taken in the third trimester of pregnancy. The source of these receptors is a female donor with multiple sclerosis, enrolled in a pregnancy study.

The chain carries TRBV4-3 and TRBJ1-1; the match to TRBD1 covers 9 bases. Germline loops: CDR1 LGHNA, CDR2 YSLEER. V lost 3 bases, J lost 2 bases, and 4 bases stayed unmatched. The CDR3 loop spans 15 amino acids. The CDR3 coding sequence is TGCGCCAGCAGCCATGGGACAGGGATAAACACTGAAGCTTTCTTT. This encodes CASSHGTGINTEAFF.

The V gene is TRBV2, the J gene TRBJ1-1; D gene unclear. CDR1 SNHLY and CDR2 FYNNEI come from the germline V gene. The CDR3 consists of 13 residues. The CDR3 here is CGVGGSMNTEAFF. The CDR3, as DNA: TGTGGAGTAGGAGGGAGCATGAACACTGAAGCTTTCTTT.

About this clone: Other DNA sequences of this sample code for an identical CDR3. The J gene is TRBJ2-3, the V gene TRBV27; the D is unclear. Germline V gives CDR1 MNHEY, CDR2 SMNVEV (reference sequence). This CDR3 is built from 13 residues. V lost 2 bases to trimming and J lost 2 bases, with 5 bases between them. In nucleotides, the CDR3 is TGTGCCAGCAGTTTACAGTCCACAGATACGCAGTATTTT. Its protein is CASSLQSTDTQYF.

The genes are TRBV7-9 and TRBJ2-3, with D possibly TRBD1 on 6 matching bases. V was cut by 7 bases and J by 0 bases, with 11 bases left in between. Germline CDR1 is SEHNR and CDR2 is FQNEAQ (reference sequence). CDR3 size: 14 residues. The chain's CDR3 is CASIDRSSTDTQYF. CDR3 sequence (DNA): TGTGCCAGCATCGACAGGTCTAGCACAGATACGCAGTATTTT.

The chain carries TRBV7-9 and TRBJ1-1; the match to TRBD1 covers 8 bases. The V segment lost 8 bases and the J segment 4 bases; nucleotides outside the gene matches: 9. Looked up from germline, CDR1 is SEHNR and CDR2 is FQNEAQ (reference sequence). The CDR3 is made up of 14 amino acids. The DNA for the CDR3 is TGTGCCAGCGAGGGGCAGGGGGCGGGCACTGAAGCTTTCTTT. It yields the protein CASEGQGAGTEAFF.

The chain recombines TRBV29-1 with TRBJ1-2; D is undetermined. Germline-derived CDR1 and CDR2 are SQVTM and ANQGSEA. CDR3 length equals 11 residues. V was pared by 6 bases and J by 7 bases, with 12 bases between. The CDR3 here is CSVQNIFGYTF. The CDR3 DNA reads TGCAGCGTCCAAAACATATTTGGCTACACCTTC.

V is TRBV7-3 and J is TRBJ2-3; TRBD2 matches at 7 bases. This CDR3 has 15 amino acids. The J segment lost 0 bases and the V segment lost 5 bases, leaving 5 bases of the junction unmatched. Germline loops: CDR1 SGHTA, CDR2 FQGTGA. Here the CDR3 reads CASSTGLLSTDTQYF. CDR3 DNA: TGTGCCAGCAGCACGGGACTACTCAGCACAGATACGCAGTATTTT.

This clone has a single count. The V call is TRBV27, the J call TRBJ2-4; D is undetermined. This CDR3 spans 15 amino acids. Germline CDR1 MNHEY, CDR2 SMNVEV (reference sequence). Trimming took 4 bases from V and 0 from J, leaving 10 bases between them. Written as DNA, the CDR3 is TGTGCCAGCAGTTCGTCACTATTAGCCAAAAACATTCAGTACTTC. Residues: CASSSSLLAKNIQYF.

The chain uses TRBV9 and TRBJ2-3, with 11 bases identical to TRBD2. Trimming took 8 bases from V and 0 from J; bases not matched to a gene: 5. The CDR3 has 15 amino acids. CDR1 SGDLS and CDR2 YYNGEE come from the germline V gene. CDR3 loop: CARPGTSGSTDTQYF. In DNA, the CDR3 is TGTGCCAGACCAGGGACTAGCGGAAGCACAGATACGCAGTATTTT.

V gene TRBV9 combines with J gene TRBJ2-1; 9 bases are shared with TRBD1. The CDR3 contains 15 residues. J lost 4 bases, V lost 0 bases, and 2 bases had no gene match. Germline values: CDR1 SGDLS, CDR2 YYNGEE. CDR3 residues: CASSVGQGGYNEQFF. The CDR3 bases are TGTGCCAGCAGCGTAGGACAGGGGGGATACAATGAGCAGTTCTTC.

The CDR3 reads CASISYRGSEDTQYF. In DNA form, the CDR3 reads TGTGCCAGTATCTCGTACAGGGGTTCGGAAGATACGCAGTATTTT. This chain connects TRBV27 to TRBJ2-3; TRBD1 agrees at 7 bases. Germline CDR1 is MNHEY and CDR2 is SMNVEV (reference sequence). CDR3 length: 15 residues. The junction had 14 bases not matched to a gene; V was cut back by 9 bases and J by 5 bases.

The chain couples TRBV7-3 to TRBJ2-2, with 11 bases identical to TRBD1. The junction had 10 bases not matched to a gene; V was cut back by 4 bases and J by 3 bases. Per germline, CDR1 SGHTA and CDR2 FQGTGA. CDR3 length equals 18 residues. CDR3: CASSSSGQGAFDTGELFF. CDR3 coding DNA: TGTGCCAGCAGCTCCAGCGGACAGGGGGCATTTGACACCGGGGAGCTGTTTTTT.

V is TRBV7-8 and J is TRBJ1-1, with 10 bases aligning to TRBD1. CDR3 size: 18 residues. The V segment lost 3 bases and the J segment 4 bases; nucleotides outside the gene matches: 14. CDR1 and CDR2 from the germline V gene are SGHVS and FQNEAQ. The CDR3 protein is CASSFPRDRGALGTEAFF. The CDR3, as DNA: TGTGCCAGCAGCTTTCCCCGGGACAGGGGCGCTTTGGGCACTGAAGCTTTCTTT. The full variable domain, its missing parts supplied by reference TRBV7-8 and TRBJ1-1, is GAGVSQSPRYKVAKRGQDVALRCDPISGHVSLFWYQQALGQGPEFLTYFQNEAQLDKSGLPSDRFFAERPEGSVSTLKIQRTQQEDSAVYLCASSFPRDRGALGTEAFFGQGTRLTVV.

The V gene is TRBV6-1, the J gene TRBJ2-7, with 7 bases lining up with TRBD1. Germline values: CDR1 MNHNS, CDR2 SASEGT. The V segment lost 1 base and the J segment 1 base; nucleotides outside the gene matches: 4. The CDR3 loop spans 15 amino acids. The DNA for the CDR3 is TGTGCCAGCAGTGAAGGGACAGGTTCTTCCTACGAGCAGTACTTC. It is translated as CASSEGTGSSYEQYF.

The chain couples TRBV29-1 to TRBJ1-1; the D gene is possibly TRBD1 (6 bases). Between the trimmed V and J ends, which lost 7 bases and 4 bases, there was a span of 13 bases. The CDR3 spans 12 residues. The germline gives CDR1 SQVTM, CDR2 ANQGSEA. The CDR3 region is CSAGRGSTEAFF. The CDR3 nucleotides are TGCAGCGCAGGGAGGGGGAGCACTGAAGCTTTCTTT.

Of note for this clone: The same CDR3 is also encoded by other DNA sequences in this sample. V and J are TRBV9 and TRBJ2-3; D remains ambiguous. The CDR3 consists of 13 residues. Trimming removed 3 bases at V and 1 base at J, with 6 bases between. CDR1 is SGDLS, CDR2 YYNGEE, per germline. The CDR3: CASSGTGTDTQYF. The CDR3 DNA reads TGTGCCAGCAGCGGAACAGGCACAGATACGCAGTATTTT.

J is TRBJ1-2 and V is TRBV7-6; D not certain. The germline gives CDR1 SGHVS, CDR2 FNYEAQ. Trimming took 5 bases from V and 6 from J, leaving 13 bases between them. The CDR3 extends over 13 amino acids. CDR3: CASSATNGHGYTF. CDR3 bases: TGTGCCAGCAGCGCGACAAATGGTCATGGCTACACCTTC. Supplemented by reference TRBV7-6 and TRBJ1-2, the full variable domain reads GAGVSQSPRYKVTKRGQDVALRCDPISGHVSLYWYRQALGQGPEFLTYFNYEAQQDKSGLPNDRFSAERPEGSISTLTIQRTEQRDSAMYRCASSATNGHGYTFGSGTRLTVV.

The CDR3 region has the DNA TGTGCCAGCAGCGGCGGGGATACGCAGTATTTT. Residues: CASSGGDTQYF. V and J are TRBV5-5 and TRBJ2-3, with D possibly matching TRBD2 (5 bases). Germline CDR1 SGHKS, CDR2 YYEKEE (reference sequence). Trimming pared 4 bases from V and 6 bases from J, leaving 6 bases between. This CDR3 has 11 residues.

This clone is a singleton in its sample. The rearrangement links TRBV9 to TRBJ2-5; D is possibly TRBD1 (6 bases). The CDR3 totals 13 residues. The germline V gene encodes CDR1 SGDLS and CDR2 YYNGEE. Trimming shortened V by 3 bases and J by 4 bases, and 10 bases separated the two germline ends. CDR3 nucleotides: TGTGCCAGCAGCGCCGGGACAAGAGAGACCCAGTACTTC. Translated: CASSAGTRETQYF.

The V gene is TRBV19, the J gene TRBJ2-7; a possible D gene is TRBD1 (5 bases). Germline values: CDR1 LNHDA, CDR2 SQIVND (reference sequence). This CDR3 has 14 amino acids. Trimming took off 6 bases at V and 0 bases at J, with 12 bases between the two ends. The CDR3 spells CASSPADSSYEQYF. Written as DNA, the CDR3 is TGTGCCAGTAGCCCCGCAGACAGCTCCTACGAGCAGTACTTC.

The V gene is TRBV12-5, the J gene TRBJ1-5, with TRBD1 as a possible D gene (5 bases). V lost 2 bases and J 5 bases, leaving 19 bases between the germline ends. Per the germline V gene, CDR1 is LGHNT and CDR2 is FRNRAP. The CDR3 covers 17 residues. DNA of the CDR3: TGTGCTAGTGGTTTGTTACAGTTGACAGAGCCTTATCAGCCCCAGCATTTT. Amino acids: CASGLLQLTEPYQPQHF.

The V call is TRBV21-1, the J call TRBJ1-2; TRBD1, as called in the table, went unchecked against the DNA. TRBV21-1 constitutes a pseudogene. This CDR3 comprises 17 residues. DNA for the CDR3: TGTGCCAGCAGCGAAAACAGGGGCCGCCCCGGGGTTGACGGCTACACCTTC. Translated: CASSENRGRPGVDGYTF.

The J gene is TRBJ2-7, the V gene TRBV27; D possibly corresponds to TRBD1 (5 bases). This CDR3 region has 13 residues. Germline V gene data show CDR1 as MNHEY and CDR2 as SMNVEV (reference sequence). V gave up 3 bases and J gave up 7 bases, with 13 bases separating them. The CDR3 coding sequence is TGTGCCAGCAGTTTCACAGGAGCCGGGGAGCAGTACTTC. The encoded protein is CASSFTGAGEQYF.

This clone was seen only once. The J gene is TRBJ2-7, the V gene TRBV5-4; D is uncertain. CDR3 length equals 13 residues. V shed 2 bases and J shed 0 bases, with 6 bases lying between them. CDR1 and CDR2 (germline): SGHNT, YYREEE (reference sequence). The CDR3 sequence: CASSFGSSYEQYF. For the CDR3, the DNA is TGTGCCAGCAGCTTCGGTAGCTCCTACGAGCAGTACTTC.

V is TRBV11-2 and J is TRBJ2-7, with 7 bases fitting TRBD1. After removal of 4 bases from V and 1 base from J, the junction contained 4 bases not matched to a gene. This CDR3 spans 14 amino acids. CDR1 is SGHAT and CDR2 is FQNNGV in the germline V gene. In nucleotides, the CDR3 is TGTGCCAGCAGCTCCCCGGGACAGTCCTACGAGCAGTACTTC. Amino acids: CASSSPGQSYEQYF.

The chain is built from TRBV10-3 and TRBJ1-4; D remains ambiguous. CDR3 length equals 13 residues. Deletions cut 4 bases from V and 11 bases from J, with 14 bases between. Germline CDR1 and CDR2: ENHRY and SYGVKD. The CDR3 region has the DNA TGTGCCATCAGTGTCGAGGGTTTAGACAAACTGTTTTTT. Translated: CAISVEGLDKLFF.

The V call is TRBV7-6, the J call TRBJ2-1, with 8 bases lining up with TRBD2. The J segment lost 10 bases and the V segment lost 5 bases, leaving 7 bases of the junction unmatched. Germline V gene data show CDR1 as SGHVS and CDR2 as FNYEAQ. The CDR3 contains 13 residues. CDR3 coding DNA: TGTGCCAGCAGCCCGGGAGGGTTGGGCGAGCAGTTCTTC. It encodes CASSPGGLGEQFF.

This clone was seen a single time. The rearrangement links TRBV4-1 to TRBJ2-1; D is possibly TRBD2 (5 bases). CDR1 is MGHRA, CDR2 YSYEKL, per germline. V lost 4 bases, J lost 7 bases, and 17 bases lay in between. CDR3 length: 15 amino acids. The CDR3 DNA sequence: TGCGCCAGCAGCCGCCTAGCTGAAACGGGGAATGAGCAGTTCTTC. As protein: CASSRLAETGNEQFF.